This T cell receptor (beta chain) is drawn from a study of regulatory T cells in long-lasting Graves disease. CDR3 regions were amplified by Arm-PCR using iRepertoire HTBI primers to build TCR beta libraries. TCRdb itself ran the multiplex PCR reads through MiXCR, one entry per CDR3 protein. The table records roughly 420,000 distinct CDR3 sequences, around 15% of them present only once. This clonotype was counted ten times or more. The time point is: newly diagnosed GD, antithyroid drugs for less than 3 months. RNA from PBMCs was the source of the TCR library. As collected, the peripheral blood samples measured 7.5 to 10 milliliters each and went into EDTA tubes. This CDR3 is 19 amino acids long. Germline V gives CDR1 SGHAT, CDR2 FQNNGV. V was clipped by 4 bases and J by 0 bases, with 22 bases between them. These data also featured in a second study, about T cells in Graves' hyperthyroidism and ophthalmopathy. From that second work: For Graves' hyperthyroidism to be stable, ophthalmopathy could not progress within 18 months. HTBI primers were the set used in a first-round RT-PCR of the TCR CDR3.

The chain couples TRBV11-2 to TRBJ1-3; D is unresolved. The sequence was obtained from a woman between 45 and 65 years old with Graves disease. Specimen: peripheral blood mononuclear cells (PBMCs), collected at new diagnosis, from a patient treated with antithyroid drugs. For the CDR3, the DNA is TGTGCCAGCAGCTCATACCACCGGGCCCCAAGGCGCTCTGGAAACACCATATATTTT. Protein product: CASSSYHRAPRRSGNTIYF.